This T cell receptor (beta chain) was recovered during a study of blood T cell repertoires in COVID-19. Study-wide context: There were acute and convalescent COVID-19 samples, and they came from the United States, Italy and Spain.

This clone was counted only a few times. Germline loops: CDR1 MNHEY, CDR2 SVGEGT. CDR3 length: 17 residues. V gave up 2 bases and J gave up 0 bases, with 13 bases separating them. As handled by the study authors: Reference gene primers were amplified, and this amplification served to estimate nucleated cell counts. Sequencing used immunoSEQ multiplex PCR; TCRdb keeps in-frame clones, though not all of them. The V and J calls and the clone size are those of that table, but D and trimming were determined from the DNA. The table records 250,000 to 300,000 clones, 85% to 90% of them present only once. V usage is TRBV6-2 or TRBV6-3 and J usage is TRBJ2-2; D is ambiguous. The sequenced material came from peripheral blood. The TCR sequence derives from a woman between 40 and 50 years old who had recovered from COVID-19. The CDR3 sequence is CASSYVLARANTGELFF. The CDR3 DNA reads TGTGCCAGCAGTTACGTTCTCGCTCGGGCGAACACCGGGGAGCTGTTTTTT.